This T cell receptor (beta chain) was found in a study of shared clonotypes between healthy human individuals. CDR3 size: 12 residues. Trimming shortened V by 5 bases and J by 4 bases, and 7 bases separated the two germline ends. Per the germline V gene, CDR1 is LNHDA and CDR2 is SQIVND (reference sequence). Donors had no recently reported acute infections or vaccinations and were HIV-negative. Only in-frame clones appear in the TCRdb table, and some are missing; sequencing was by immunoSEQ multiplex PCR. The data hold roughly 1,000,000 clones, with around 82% observed a single time. Material: memory CD4+ T cells from PBMCs. Subset here: CD45RA-negative fraction. This chain links TRBV19 with TRBJ2-3; no clear D. The receptor comes from a man aged 18-30 years in good health. Some clones in this sample may be carry-over from other donors' samples. CDR3 coding DNA: TGTGCCAGTAGTGATAGGGCAGATACGCAGTATTTT. Translation: CASSDRADTQYF.